This TCR beta chain was documented in a study of cytomegalovirus exposure and HLA in healthy donors. Broader study findings: In vitro work confirmed that three CMV-associated chains recognize CMV antigens. Reported performance of the classifier showed diagnosis of cytomegalovirus status with high specificity and sensitivity.

A remark on this clone: The antigen is unknown.

PCR primers comprised 60 Vbeta and 13 Jbeta primers. The protocol was immunoSEQ multiplex PCR, while the TCRdb copy is restricted to in-frame clones and leaves out a portion. The data contain approximately 140,000 clones, around two thirds of them seen just once; the ten biggest clones take up approximately 2.9%. Germline-derived CDR1 and CDR2 are GTSNPN and SVGIG (reference sequence). The CDR3 extends over 13 amino acids. V lost 5 bases and J lost 7; bases outside the gene matches: 8. The chain has TRBV30 and TRBJ1-2; 9 bases fit TRBD1. The receptor's source is a human donor in good health. Sequencing input: PBMCs. The CDR3 DNA reads as TGTGCCTGGGCGGGACAGGGAGGTGGTGGCTACACCTTC. Translation: CAWAGQGGGGYTF.